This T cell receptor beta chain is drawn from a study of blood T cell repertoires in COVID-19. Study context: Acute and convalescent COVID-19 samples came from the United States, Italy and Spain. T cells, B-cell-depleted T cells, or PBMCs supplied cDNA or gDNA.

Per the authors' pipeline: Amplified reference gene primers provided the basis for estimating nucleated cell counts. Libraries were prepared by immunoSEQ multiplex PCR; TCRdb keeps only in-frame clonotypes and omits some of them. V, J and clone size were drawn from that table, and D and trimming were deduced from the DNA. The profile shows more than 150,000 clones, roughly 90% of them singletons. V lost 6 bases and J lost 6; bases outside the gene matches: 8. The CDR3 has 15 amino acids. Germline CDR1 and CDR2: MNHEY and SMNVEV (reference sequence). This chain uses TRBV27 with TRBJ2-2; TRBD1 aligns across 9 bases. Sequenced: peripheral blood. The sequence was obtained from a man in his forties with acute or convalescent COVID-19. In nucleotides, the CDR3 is TGTGCCAGCAGCCACGGGACAGGGTTGCCCGGGGAGCTGTTTTTT. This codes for CASSHGTGLPGELFF.